This T cell receptor (beta chain) comes out of a study of beta chain features in type 1 diabetes. Of the isolated RNA, all was reverse transcribed, and so the sequenced material was expressed TCRB transcripts. Sequencing was performed with immunoSEQ multiplex PCR; in TCRdb, only in-frame clones are kept and a portion is missing. The table lists almost 350,000 clones, around 9.7% of them singletons. Only a few counts were recorded for this clone. Its antigen remains unknown. With V trimmed by 6 bases and J by 7 bases, 9 bases remained unmatched. The germline CDR1 and CDR2 sequences are MNHEY and SVGAGI. This CDR3 spans 15 amino acids. Study results and caveats: In every one of the four CD4+ subsets, TCRB CDR3s were moderately but significantly shorter in Type 1 diabetes patients.

This sequence joins TRBV6-5 and TRBJ1-6; 7 bases line up with TRBD1. This sequence originates from a man aged 25 to 45 with type 1 diabetes. Sequencing was done on a sample of central memory CD4+ T cells from blood. The CDR3 nucleotides are TGTGCCAGCAGAAGCGACAGGGAATGGAATTCACCCCTCCACTTT. This codes for CASRSDREWNSPLHF.